This T cell receptor (beta chain) originates from a study of blood T cell repertoires in COVID-19. Study at large: Samples of COVID-19 (acute and convalescent) were obtained from the United States, Italy and Spain. T cells, B-cell-depleted T cells, or PBMCs provided the cDNA or gDNA that served as material.

The CDR3 covers 17 residues. The V gene's germline CDR1 is SSHAT and CDR2 FNYEAQ (reference sequence). Sequenced by immunoSEQ multiplex PCR; TCRdb stores in-frame clones only, minus some. The table records about 180,000 clones, 70% to 90% of them present only once. Details on this clone: A read error may account for a junction end that differs from germline.

The receptor's source is a woman aged 25 to 39 with active or convalescent COVID-19. Sequencing was carried out using peripheral blood. This chain uses TRBV7-7 with TRBJ2-2; D perhaps matches TRBD2 (6 bases). DNA for the CDR3: TGTGCTAGCAGCGCCACCGCGGGGCAAAAGAACACCGGGGAGCTGTTTTTT. It specifies CASSATAGQKNTGELFF. The whole variable domain, remainder taken from reference TRBV7-7 and TRBJ2-2, is GAGVSQSPRYKVTKRGQDVTLRCDPISSHATLYWYQQALGQGPEFLTYFNYEAQPDKSGLPSDRFSAERPEGSISTLTIQRTEQRDSAMYRCASSATAGQKNTGELFFGEGSRLTVL.